This TCR beta chain was observed in a study of cytomegalovirus exposure and HLA in healthy donors (dated by TCRdb to between 2016 and 2019). For context, the study as a whole: In an earlier analysis of around 540 of the donors, roughly 300 Gb of sequence data and 100 million or so unique TCR beta sequences from about 179 million T cells were reported. An early release covering around 630 HLA-typed donors comprised about 300 gigabases of sequencing data and tens of millions of unique TCR sequences. Of the 350 to 400 genotyped donors, 65% to 90% fell in the genetic ancestry cluster associated with self-reported Caucasian donors. The aim of the study was to test whether cataloging public T cell receptors could identify signatures of past pathogen exposure. The study profiled the T cell repertoires of 666 subjects by immunosequencing and related them to cytomegalovirus serostatus. Along with the roughly 670-subject first cohort, a separate validation cohort of 120 different subjects was used. To predict cytomegalovirus infection status, the study brought together high-throughput TCR immunosequencing, statistical association of individual TCRs with disease status, and machine learning. A later analysis re-analyzed previously published TCR beta repertoires from hundreds of donors and added high-resolution HLA genotyping to study TCR occurrence patterns. In the later analysis, no new phenotypic data were used to find candidate immune exposures; instead, reliance was placed on TCR beta sequences and their occurrence across donors. An earlier analysis of 587 of the donors applied high-throughput TCR beta sequencing to assess whether each TCR beta V gene segment acted as functional or pseudogenic. Alongside the repertoire data, information on donor age, sex, ethnicity and CMV serostatus was compiled. A later genetic analysis took genome-wide SNP genotypes for about three fifths of the 666 donors and used that subset as a discovery cohort. Every repertoire in the discovery cohort had been generated on one and the same sequencing platform. Class I and class II HLA loci were covered by the typing at four-digit resolution. The number of donors typed differed by locus, with about 629-640 for A, B, C, DRB1 and DQB1, roughly 520 for DQA1, about 610 for DPA1, and some 440 for DPB1. Five DR-DQ haplotypes were treated as single units for association and clustering because of strong linkage in the cohort. Across around 400 genotyped donors of the cohort, an average of about 240,000 unique TCR beta nucleotide sequences per donor were sequenced, and 15% to 20% of those sequences were non-productive.

The cohort consisted of 600 to 750 healthy bone marrow donors. At the time of sampling, every cohort member was nominally healthy, though immune exposures that went unrecorded were likely present. The donor tested CMV seronegative and was one of the 352 seronegative cohort members. Each donor provided a peripheral blood sample, and peripheral blood mononuclear cells were used for TCR beta sequencing. Genomic DNA was extracted from the blood cell samples with the Qiagen DNeasy Blood Extraction Kit. Broader findings and caveats from the paper: In the study, about 150 TCR beta chains were listed as associated with cytomegalovirus. Cytomegalovirus status was reported to be diagnosed by the classifier with high specificity and sensitivity in both the original and validation cohorts. A few of the identified cytomegalovirus-associated TCR beta chains were confirmed in vitro to be specific for cytomegalovirus antigens. Assigning TCR associations to individual alleles was difficult when HLA alleles, especially DR and DQ, strongly co-occurred. For the cohort, immune exposure information was limited to CMV serostatus. The 87-base-pair reads could not distinguish some IMGT-functional V segments, including TRBV6-2 and TRBV6-3, so those segments were excluded. A cluster of highly shared sequence variants was judged likely to represent a technical artifact of the sequencing pipeline. A later analysis found that TCR association rates varied across HLA loci, with DRB1 alleles showing the most associated TCRs and HLA-C alleles the fewest. The earlier analysis of approximately 560 of the donors excluded about 16 rarely observed V segments, including chromosome 9 orphons, because counts were too low. Specific HLA alleles were associated with 15,000 to 20,000 TCR beta sequences at a false discovery rate of 0.05 in a later analysis. A later analysis found that HLA-associated TCR beta chains were more clonally expanded and had lower generation probabilities than equally common non-associated chains. In a later analysis, several top co-occurrence clusters were reported to appear linked to parvovirus B19, influenza, CMV and Epstein-Barr virus. While some public TCRs were present in many individuals, most TCR sequences turned up only very rarely across donors. It was suggested by the authors that the approach could potentially be generalized to other disease states and immunological phenotypes. In a later genetic analysis, a missense DCLRE1C variant was associated with V-gene and J-gene trimming of TCR beta chains, and the association was replicated in an independent cohort. In an earlier analysis of more than 500 of the donors, most TCR beta V segments appeared in productive rearrangements about 87% or about 30% of the time, broadly matching IMGT annotations. Roughly uniform sequencing depth across donors was assumed in presence/absence analyses, although this assumption may not hold. Correlated functional status among segregating V segments might reflect linkage disequilibrium, but an unknown experimental factor could not be ruled out. Only TCR beta chains were sequenced in this cohort, and the absence of alpha or paired-chain data limited detectable features. Most CMV-associated TCR beta chains appeared to be HLA-restricted in a later analysis, and the HLA associations seemed to be driven largely by CMV exposure. A later genetic analysis reported fewer N-insertions in productive TCRs among donors in an Asian-associated ancestry cluster than the roughly 650-donor mean. A further reported finding was that TCR beta sequences accurately predicted the HLA-A and HLA-B alleles for most subjects in the first cohort. Because HLA typing was missing for some donors at each locus, association tests included only the typed subset.

To note about this clone: Its binding antigen is unknown.

The library was generated by the immunoSEQ multiplex PCR assay. The multiplex PCR relied on a mix of 60 forward primers for TCR Vbeta segments and 13 reverse primers for TCR Jbeta segments. A multiplex PCR assay on genomic DNA amplified the CDR3 region of rearranged TCR beta genes. On the Illumina HiSeq System, the amplified TCR beta libraries were sequenced as 87-base-pair reads. Concerning the study's data processing: A later analysis tallied 75 million to 95 million unique TCR beta chains across the 550 to 850 repertoires, and 10 million to 11 million of those chains were shared by two or more donors. Raw reads were error-corrected and collapsed into unique sequences with a nearest-neighbor algorithm that merged closely related sequences to remove PCR and sequencing errors. To assign V, D and J gene segments, CDR3 sequences were aligned to IMGT reference sequences. For a sequence to be retained, a match of at least six nucleotides to both a V gene segment and a J gene segment was required. A rearrangement counted as productive if the CDR3 had no stop codons and remained in frame with V and J, and every other rearrangement counted as non-productive. Following IMGT convention, CDR3 was defined as the stretch from the second conserved V-encoded cysteine up to the conserved J-encoded phenylalanine. The earlier analysis of 450 to 750 of the donors excluded any sequence lacking an unambiguous match to a single V gene segment. In an earlier analysis of approximately 590 of the donors, a V segment was called functional when productive rearrangements were above 56.7%, and segregating when the standard deviation between donors exceeded 5%. A statistical classification framework was built to diagnose cytomegalovirus status from the catalog of TCR beta chain sequences. In a later analysis, V and J genes were assigned by comparing TCR nucleotide sequences against IMGT/GENE-DB human TR gene sequences. Using the TCRdist pipeline, a later analysis assigned CDR3 sequences along with most-parsimonious VDJ recombination scenarios. In a later analysis, each TCR beta chain was defined by its CDR3 amino acid sequence together with its V-gene family, and reads lacking a unique V-gene family were excluded. A later analysis removed 592 highly shared, low-generation-probability nucleotide sequences to deal with suspected cross-contamination and a sequencing artifact. For each public chain, a later analysis derived a clonal expansion index from normalized ranks of inferred template counts within each repertoire. In a later analysis, generation probabilities were computed with a VDJ recombination model fitted to out-of-frame rearrangements, and the resulting probabilities were checked against IGoR. A later analysis scored TCR-TCR, TCR-HLA and TCR-CMV co-occurrence with hypergeometric tests, applying a repertoire-size bias correction to TCR pairs. In a later analysis, false discovery rates were estimated by permuting HLA or CMV assignments 20 times. A later analysis grouped co-occurring TCRs with DBSCAN, adding TCRdist sequence similarity when clustering within HLA-allele-positive subsets. Repertoires with fewer than 30,000 or more than 120,000 public chains were left out of co-occurrence clustering, as were a handful of repertoires with anomalous nucleotide sharing. TCRdb carries this immuneACCESS record with in-frame sequences only. Its versions omit some clonotypes, under half of them owing to an unresolved V gene in the studies checked, with the rest unexplained. From that table come the V and J calls and clone size; the DNA was used to work out D and trimming. The table for this sample lists more than 95,000 clones. The top ten hold around 2.9% of the sample.

The CDR3 contains 17 residues, cysteine and phenylalanine counted. Only CDR3 DNA remains: 51 bases, in frame from the first base. The germline V gene provides CDR1 SGHRS and CDR2 YFSETQ. V is cut back by 4 bases and J by 0 bases, with 9 bases in the junction unmatched. The sequence is built from TRBV5-1 and TRBJ2-3; 9 central nucleotides agree with TRBD2. The TCR sequence derives from a man aged 25 to 40 in good health and CMV-seronegative. The specimen was PBMCs. CDR3 reads: CASSMIRLAASTDTQYF. The nucleotide sequence is given as TGCGCCAGCAGCATGATCCGACTAGCGGCTAGCACAGATACGCAGTATTTT.